The rows below give T cell receptor beta chains drawn from one sample of a study of blood T cell repertoires in COVID-19. Method: immunoSEQ multiplex PCR; TCRdb's copy keeps in-frame clones and lacks some. The sample yields around 230,000 clones, approximately 84% seen once. Source material: PBMCs or T cells enriched from blood (not recorded which). The receptors originated from a man aged 35-49 years who had recovered from COVID-19. CDR3s include the opening cysteine and the closing phenylalanine or tryptophan. The D gene is left open where the match is weak. The listing skips clone size in some rows; elsewhere it reads once, few, many or a size class.

DNA	CDR3	D	J	size	V
TGTGCCAGCAGTCCCCGACAGAATCAGCCCCAGCATTTT	CASSPRQNQPQHF	.	TRBJ1-5	.	TRBV27
TGTGCCAGCAGCTTGGGACTAAATGAAAAACTGTTTTTT	CASSLGLNEKLFF	.	TRBJ1-4	.	TRBV5-8
TGTGCCAGTAGTATAATGGGACAGGGCCACTATGGCTACACCTTC	CASSIMGQGHYGYTF	TRBD1	TRBJ1-2	.	TRBV19
TGTGCCAGCAGCTCGCCCGGTTTTCGCTCCTACAATGAGCAGTTCTTC	CASSSPGFRSYNEQFF	.	TRBJ2-1	.	TRBV7-2
TGTGCCAGCAGTTCGACCGTCCCGGAGGAGACCCAGTACTTC	CASSSTVPEETQYF	.	TRBJ2-5	.	TRBV2
TGTGCCAGCTCCCCAACTCAGGGAGATACGCAGTATTTT	CASSPTQGDTQYF	.	TRBJ2-3	.	TRBV18
TGTGCCAGCAGCTCCGGACTAGCGGGAGGGAGTACAGATACGCAGTATTTT	CASSSGLAGGSTDTQYF	TRBD2	TRBJ2-3	.	TRBV5-4
TGTGCCAGCTCATCGGGACAGGGGCTAGGGAGAGGCTACACCTTC	CASSSGQGLGRGYTF	TRBD1	TRBJ1-2	once	TRBV18
TGTGCCAGCAGCCAAGAAAGGGAGGGGTTGATCTATGGCTACACCTTC	CASSQEREGLIYGYTF	.	TRBJ1-2	many	TRBV4-2
TGTGCCAGCAGCCAGAACAGGGGGGAAAATTCACCCCTCCACTTT	CASSQNRGENSPLHF	TRBD1	TRBJ1-6	.	TRBV3-1/TRBV3-2
TGCAGTGCTAGTACGGGTTTCGATTCACCCCTCCACTTT	CSASTGFDSPLHF	.	TRBJ1-6	.	TRBV20-1
TGTGCAAGTCGCCCCCGGGTTGAAGCTTTCTTT	CASRPRVEAFF	.	TRBJ1-1	few	TRBV12-2
TGTGCCAGCAGCTCCCGGGGAGGCTATGGAAACACCATATATTTT	CASSSRGGYGNTIYF	.	TRBJ1-3	.	TRBV5-4
TGTGCCAGCAGCCAAGAGCGGGGGGGCCCAGATACGCAGTATTTT	CASSQERGGPDTQYF	TRBD2	TRBJ2-3	.	TRBV4-2
TGTGCCAGTAGTCTCTTGACAGGGGGAGCCACTGAAGCTTTCTTT	CASSLLTGGATEAFF	TRBD1	TRBJ1-1	.	TRBV19
TGTGCCAGCAGTTTAAACCGACAGGGAGGCTACACCTTC	CASSLNRQGGYTF	TRBD1	TRBJ1-2	.	TRBV28
TGTGCCACCAGCAGAGACATGAACACTGAAGCTTTCTTT	CATSRDMNTEAFF	.	TRBJ1-1	.	TRBV15
TGTGCCAGTCGCGGTGGTGGGTACAATCAGCCCCAGCATTTT	CASRGGGYNQPQHF	.	TRBJ1-5	once	TRBV19
TGTGCCAGCAGCGAGACGGGACTAGCGGGGATCAATGAGCAGTTCTTC	CASSETGLAGINEQFF	TRBD2	TRBJ2-1	.	TRBV7-2
TGTGCCAGCAGTTTGGCCCCTCTCTACGAGCAGTACTTC	CASSLAPLYEQYF	.	TRBJ2-7	.	TRBV27
TGTGCCAGCAGCCCCCGTTATGGTCTAGCGACAGATACGCAGTATTTT	CASSPRYGLATDTQYF	.	TRBJ2-3	.	TRBV7-2
TGTGCCACCAGCAGACTGACAGGCCCCGGTGAGACCCAGTACTTC	CATSRLTGPGETQYF	.	TRBJ2-5	few	TRBV15
TGTGCCAGTACCATAGGTAGGAGGGGAGGGAGCAATCAGCCCCAACATTTT	CASTIGRRGGSNQPQHF	.	TRBJ1-5	.	TRBV19
TGTGCCAGCAGTGGTGCAGGGCTCTCCTACGAGCAGTACTTC	CASSGAGLSYEQYF	.	TRBJ2-7	.	TRBV25-1
TGTGCCAGCAGCAGCGGACAGGGTCGGTTTGACAATGAGCAGTTCTTC	CASSSGQGRFDNEQFF	TRBD1	TRBJ2-1	.	TRBV27
TGCGCCAGCAGCTTAGGGGGCGCGGGAGAAAAACTGTTTTTT	CASSLGGAGEKLFF	TRBD1	TRBJ1-4	.	TRBV5-1
TGTGCCTGGAGCGGGACTAGGGTGCGAACTAGCAATCAGCCCCAGCATTTT	CAWSGTRVRTSNQPQHF	.	TRBJ1-5	.	TRBV30
TGTGCCAGCAGTCTCCCGGGACACGATGGCTACACCTTC	CASSLPGHDGYTF	.	TRBJ1-2	.	TRBV6-6
TGTGCCAGCAGCCCCGAGCGGGCCTGGACCTACAATGAGCAGTTCTTC	CASSPERAWTYNEQFF	.	TRBJ2-1	.	TRBV13